These 32 T cell receptor beta chains were sequenced from one sample in a study of cytomegalovirus exposure and HLA in healthy donors. The PCR used 60 Vbeta and 13 Jbeta primers. Sequencing was performed with immunoSEQ multiplex PCR; in TCRdb, only in-frame clones are kept and a portion is missing. The data contain about 130,000 clones, more than 75% of them singletons. The specimen sequenced was PBMCs. The receptors were sampled from a woman aged 60-75 years in good health and CMV-seropositive.

V is TRBV13 and J is TRBJ2-7, with 7 positions matching TRBD1. CDR1 and CDR2 from the germline V gene are PRHDT and FYEKMQ (reference sequence). CDR3 size: 17 residues. V lost 5 bases and J lost 3; bases outside the gene matches: 16. The CDR3 sequence: CASSLLSTGQSVYEQYF. In nucleotides, the CDR3 is TGTGCCAGCAGCCTACTAAGTACGGGACAGAGTGTCTACGAGCAGTACTTC.

The chain joins TRBV19 to TRBJ1-5; 7 positions agree with TRBD1. This CDR3 spans 14 amino acids. V dropped 1 base and J dropped 7; count of bases not matched to a gene: 4. CDR1 LNHDA and CDR2 SQIVND come from the germline V gene (reference sequence). The DNA of the CDR3 is TGTGCCAGTAGTATAGCCATCAGGGGGCAGCCCCAGCATTTT. Amino acids: CASSIAIRGQPQHF.

This clone was recorded a few times. The gene calls are TRBV2 and TRBJ2-1, with 11 bases lining up with TRBD2. V lost 8 bases to trimming and J lost 9 bases; unmatched junction nucleotides: 15. The CDR3 is 16 amino acids. CDR1 and CDR2 from the germline V gene are SNHLY and FYNNEI. The CDR3 nucleotides are TGTGCCAGCGGAAAGCTTAGCGGGGGGGCGTATTTTGAGCAGTTCTTC. This encodes CASGKLSGGAYFEQFF.

The chain carries TRBV5-1 and TRBJ2-5; maybe TRBD2 (6 bases). Germline lookup yields CDR1 SGHRS and CDR2 YFSETQ. Trimming stripped 0 bases from V and 4 bases from J, with 10 bases between. CDR3 length: 14 amino acids. In nucleotides, the CDR3 is TGCGCCAGCAGCTTGGCCAAGGAGGGAGAGACCCAGTACTTC. It encodes CASSLAKEGETQYF.

CDR3 bases: TGCGCCAGCAGCTACGGACTAGCGGGCCTCACGAGAGGGGCCAACGTCCTGACTTTC. Translation gives CASSYGLAGLTRGANVLTF. This chain links TRBV4-1 with TRBJ2-6; 11 nucleotides align to TRBD2. Germline CDR1 reads MGHRA; CDR2 reads YSYEKL. The CDR3 covers 19 residues. After removal of 5 bases from V and 4 bases from J, the junction contained 13 bases not matched to a gene.

This clone was observed once. This chain uses TRBV4-3 with TRBJ2-5; 11 bases are a match to TRBD2. Trimming took 4 bases from V and 4 from J; bases not matched to a gene: 5. CDR3 length equals 15 residues. Germline CDR1 is LGHNA and CDR2 is YSLEER. CDR3 sequence (DNA): TGCGCCAGCAGCCGTAGCGGGGGGGAGGTAGAGACCCAGTACTTC. As protein: CASSRSGGEVETQYF.

This rearrangement joins TRBV5-5 to TRBJ2-7; unclear D gene. The CDR3 covers 13 residues. V dropped 0 bases and J dropped 3 bases, with 7 bases sitting between them. The germline gives CDR1 SGHKS, CDR2 YYEKEE (reference sequence). The CDR3 coding sequence is TGTGCCAGCAGCTTGGGACACAGCTACGAGCAGTACTTC. It codes for CASSLGHSYEQYF.

V usage is TRBV9 and J usage is TRBJ2-2; tentative D call: TRBD1 (6 bases). CDR3 length: 16 amino acids. Germline V lookup: CDR1 SGDLS, CDR2 YYNGEE. V lost 4 bases and J lost 1, with 14 bases in between. The CDR3, as DNA: TGTGCCAGCAGCCCACAGGACAGTTGGAACACCGGGGAGCTGTTTTTT. It translates to CASSPQDSWNTGELFF.

The J gene is TRBJ1-1, the V gene TRBV27; D possibly corresponds to TRBD1 (5 bases). Trimming removed 6 bases at V and 3 bases at J, with 14 bases between. This CDR3 has 14 residues. The V gene's germline CDR1 is MNHEY and CDR2 SMNVEV (reference sequence). Here the CDR3 DNA reads TGTGCCAGCAGCTTTTCGAAGGGGTACACTGAAGCTTTCTTT. It specifies CASSFSKGYTEAFF.

This clone was counted between two and nine times. V gene TRBV9 combines with J gene TRBJ2-1; no firm D call. Per the germline V gene, CDR1 is SGDLS and CDR2 is YYNGEE. The V end was cut by 4 bases, the J end by 5 bases, with 10 bases between. The CDR3 contains 13 residues. The CDR3 is CASSPGINNEQFF. CDR3 in DNA: TGTGCCAGCAGCCCAGGAATCAACAATGAGCAGTTCTTC.

The J gene is TRBJ2-7, the V gene TRBV10-1; 7 bases are shared with TRBD2. V lost 6 bases and J lost 6; bases outside the gene matches: 11. Germline CDR1 is WNHNN and CDR2 is SYGVQD (reference sequence). CDR3 length: 14 residues. DNA for the CDR3: TGCGCCAGCAGCCCTAGGAGGAGGGAGGGCGAGCAGTACTTC. Its protein is CASSPRRREGEQYF.

V and J are TRBV19 and TRBJ2-4; 10 bases fit TRBD2. The ends lost 3 bases at V and 2 bases at J; junction bases unmatched: 7. The CDR3 is 17 residues long. Germline V gives CDR1 LNHDA, CDR2 SQIVND (reference sequence). The CDR3 coding sequence is TGTGCCAGTAGTATCCTGGCTAGCGGGAGTTCCAAAAACATTCAGTACTTC. The encoded protein is CASSILASGSSKNIQYF.

Only a few counts were recorded for this clone. The V gene is TRBV7-9, the J gene TRBJ2-7, with 7 bases that match TRBD2. Trimming took 2 bases from V and 5 from J; bases not matched to a gene: 6. Germline CDR1 and CDR2: SEHNR and FQNEAQ (reference sequence). CDR3 length: 14 residues. For the CDR3, the DNA is TGTGCCAGCAGCTTAAGCGGGGCAAGGGACGAGCAGTACTTC. Protein: CASSLSGARDEQYF. Drawing the rest from reference TRBV7-9 and TRBJ2-7, the complete variable domain is DTGVSQNPRHKITKRGQNVTFRCDPISEHNRLYWYRQTLGQGPEFLTYFQNEAQLEKSRLLSDRFSAERPKGSFSTLEIQRTEQGDSAMYLCASSLSGARDEQYFGPGTRLTVT.

V is TRBV5-1 and J is TRBJ2-1; TRBD1 matches at 7 bases. The germline gives CDR1 SGHRS, CDR2 YFSETQ. With 4 bases clipped from V and 8 bases from J, the junction kept 12 bases outside the gene matches. This CDR3 is built from 15 residues. CDR3 bases: TGCGCCAGCAGCGCCCAGGGGGTTGCGGGCTATGAGCAGTTCTTC. This sequence encodes CASSAQGVAGYEQFF.

V gene TRBV30 combines with J gene TRBJ2-1, with unresolved D. Germline V CDR1 and CDR2: GTSNPN, SVGIG (reference sequence). V was trimmed by 3 bases and J by 4 bases, leaving 7 bases between them. The CDR3 contains 12 residues. CDR3 in DNA: TGTGCCTGGAGCCTCACTTACAATGAGCAGTTCTTC. Its protein is CAWSLTYNEQFF.

The chain uses TRBV19 and TRBJ2-7; D is possibly TRBD1 (6 bases). V lost 5 bases, J lost 3 bases, and 14 bases lay in between. The germline V gene has CDR1 LNHDA and CDR2 SQIVND (reference sequence). The CDR3 sequence is 14 residues long. The DNA for the CDR3 is TGTGCCAGTAGTGGGAAACAGGGAGACTACGAGCAGTACTTC. Protein sequence: CASSGKQGDYEQYF.

The chain links TRBV7-2 to TRBJ1-2; TRBD1 matches at 8 bases. The V gene's germline CDR1 is SGHTA and CDR2 FQGNSA. The CDR3 consists of 14 residues. The junction had 8 bases not matched to a gene; V was cut back by 3 bases and J by 8 bases. The CDR3 reads CASSLQGAGLGYTF. The DNA of the CDR3 is TGTGCCAGCAGCTTGCAGGGGGCGGGCTTGGGCTACACCTTC.

Here the CDR3 reads CAWSGGFSTDTQYF. The DNA of the CDR3 is TGTGCCTGGAGTGGGGGCTTTAGCACAGATACGCAGTATTTT. The V and J genes are TRBV30 and TRBJ2-3; maybe TRBD1 (5 bases). The CDR3 is made up of 14 amino acids. The ends were cut back, 1 base at V and 0 bases at J, with 8 bases in the middle. Germline CDR1 GTSNPN, CDR2 SVGIG (reference sequence).

The genes are TRBV11-2 and TRBJ1-1; D is unresolved. Trimming stripped 4 bases from V and 11 bases from J, with 17 bases between. This CDR3 spans 13 amino acids. CDR1 is SGHAT, CDR2 FQNNGV, per germline. DNA of the CDR3: TGTGCCAGCAGCTCTCCTCTTAACAGTCGGGCTTTCTTT. Translation gives CASSSPLNSRAFF.

V is TRBV19 and J is TRBJ2-2; TRBD1 aligns across 7 bases. The CDR3 covers 16 residues. The trim removed 7 bases at V and 3 bases at J, leaving 11 bases unmatched. CDR1 LNHDA and CDR2 SQIVND come from the germline V gene (reference sequence). CDR3 sequence (DNA): TGTGCCAGTACCGACTCGGGACAGAGAGACACCGGGGAGCTGTTTTTT. This translates into CASTDSGQRDTGELFF.

This clone was found a few times. V usage is TRBV20-1 and J usage is TRBJ1-1; a weak D match, TRBD1 (5 bases). V was trimmed by 5 bases and J by 10 bases, leaving 14 bases between them. CDR1 is DFQATT, CDR2 SNEGSKA, per germline (reference sequence). The CDR3 length is 11 residues. The CDR3 loop is CSASERGGAFF. For the CDR3, the DNA is TGCAGTGCTTCTGAACGGGGGGGAGCTTTCTTT.

The CDR3 coding sequence is TGCGCCAGCAGCGACCGACAGGGTTGGACTGAAGCTTTCTTT. Its translation is CASSDRQGWTEAFF. This chain links TRBV5-1 with TRBJ1-1; TRBD1 matches at 7 bases. Germline V CDR1 and CDR2: SGHRS, YFSETQ. CDR3 length equals 14 residues. J was trimmed by 5 bases and V by 4 bases; bases with no gene match: 8.

This chain uses TRBV29-1 with TRBJ2-7; a weak D match, TRBD1 (6 bases). CDR1 is SQVTM and CDR2 is ANQGSEA in the germline V gene. V was cut by 4 bases and J by 2 bases, with 9 bases left in between. There are 12 residues in the CDR3. Here the CDR3 reads CSVAGGPYEQYF. In DNA form, the CDR3 reads TGCAGCGTTGCTGGGGGCCCCTACGAGCAGTACTTC.

The chain recombines TRBV19 with TRBJ1-1; possibly TRBD1 for D (6 bases). Germline V lookup: CDR1 LNHDA, CDR2 SQIVND (reference sequence). The CDR3 spans 16 residues. Between the trimmed V and J ends, which lost 6 bases and 4 bases, there was a span of 21 bases. The CDR3 sequence is CASSIYPRGRGTEAFF. CDR3 in DNA: TGTGCCAGTAGCATATACCCCAGGGGTCGGGGCACTGAAGCTTTCTTT.

V and J are TRBV18 and TRBJ2-7, with D perhaps matching TRBD2 (5 bases). Trimming removed 3 bases from V and 6 bases from J, with 15 bases in between. Germline loops: CDR1 KGHSH, CDR2 LQKENI. This CDR3 is 14 amino acids long. The CDR3 here is CASSPYAGEGEQYF. Written as DNA, the CDR3 is TGTGCCAGCTCACCCTACGCCGGGGAAGGCGAGCAGTACTTC.

This chain joins TRBV7-3 and TRBJ2-6; D is unclear. Germline V gene sequence: CDR1 SGHTA, CDR2 FQGTGA. The CDR3 consists of 15 residues. The V end was cut by 5 bases, the J end by 4 bases, with 12 bases between. DNA of the CDR3: TGTGCCAGCAGCCAGAGACTTTCGGGGGCCAACGTCCTGACTTTC. It specifies CASSQRLSGANVLTF. The variable domain in full, completed from reference TRBV7-3 and TRBJ2-6, reads GAGVSQTPSNKVTEKGKYVELRCDPISGHTALYWYRQSLGQGPEFLIYFQGTGAADDSGLPNDRFFAVRPEGSVSTLKIQRTERGDSAVYLCASSQRLSGANVLTFGAGSRLTVL.

This chain joins TRBV7-9 and TRBJ1-1; perhaps TRBD1 as D (5 bases). Trimming pared 6 bases from V and 4 bases from J, leaving 18 bases between. CDR1 is SEHNR, CDR2 FQNEAQ, per germline (reference sequence). The CDR3 loop spans 15 amino acids. CDR3 sequence (DNA): TGTGCCAGCAGTCCACTCACAGGTGGCTCCACTGAAGCTTTCTTT. Translated: CASSPLTGGSTEAFF. The variable domain in full, with the rest retrieved from reference TRBV7-9 and TRBJ1-1, is DTGVSQNPRHKITKRGQNVTFRCDPISEHNRLYWYRQTLGQGPEFLTYFQNEAQLEKSRLLSDRFSAERPKGSFSTLEIQRTEQGDSAMYLCASSPLTGGSTEAFFGQGTRLTVV.

The rearrangement uses TRBV27 and TRBJ1-4; D is perhaps TRBD1 (5 bases). V lost 7 bases, J lost 8 bases, and 14 bases lay in between. Germline-derived CDR1 and CDR2 are MNHEY and SMNVEV (reference sequence). The CDR3 runs 13 residues. The CDR3 here is CASMEGLGEKLFF. The CDR3 DNA sequence: TGTGCCAGCATGGAGGGGTTGGGCGAAAAACTGTTTTTT.

This rearrangement joins TRBV5-1 to TRBJ2-1; the match to TRBD2 covers 10 bases. The CDR3 length is 16 residues. Germline loops: CDR1 SGHRS, CDR2 YFSETQ. Losses at the gene ends were 2 bases for V and 6 bases for J; bases not matched to a gene: 8. The CDR3 region has the DNA TGCGCCAGCAGCTTCACCGGGACTAGCGTGACCAATGAGCAGTTCTTC. Translation: CASSFTGTSVTNEQFF.

This clone came up once. CDR3 DNA sequence: TGCGCCAGCAGTCAAATGGCGGAGCCACACTACGAGCAGTACTTC. Translation: CASSQMAEPHYEQYF. The rearrangement links TRBV23-1 to TRBJ2-7; D uncertain. TRBV23-1 is annotated as an ORF whose role is uncertain. CDR3 length: 15 amino acids. Trimming left V 2 bases short and J 3 bases short, with 14 bases between.

The rearrangement joins TRBV5-6 to TRBJ1-2; the match to TRBD1 covers 9 bases. Germline-derived CDR1 and CDR2 are SGHDT and YYEEEE. CDR3 length equals 14 residues. Trimming at V came to 3 bases and at J to 4 bases, leaving 4 bases not matched to a gene. The CDR3 DNA is TGTGCCAGCAGCTCCGGACAGGGGCCCTATGGCTACACCTTC. This sequence encodes CASSSGQGPYGYTF.

This clone has a handful of counts. This chain joins TRBV7-9 and TRBJ1-1; TRBD1 aligns across 7 bases. The length of the CDR3 is 14 residues. With 5 bases clipped from V and 5 bases from J, the junction kept 8 bases outside the gene matches. Germline CDR1 and CDR2: SEHNR and FQNEAQ (reference sequence). The CDR3 DNA follows: TGTGCCAGCAGCCATTCAGGGGGAAGGACTGAAGCTTTCTTT. Translated, it gives CASSHSGGRTEAFF.